What follows are 8 T cell receptor beta chains derived from one specimen sequenced in a study of shared clonotypes between healthy human individuals. Produced via immunoSEQ multiplex PCR; TCRdb's table is partial and in-frame only. Found here are nearly 500,000 clones, approximately 80% of them singletons; the top ten hold roughly 13%. Sequenced input: PBMCs. All receptors derive from a woman in her forties in good health. Some clones in this sample may be carry-over from other donors' samples.

Of note for this clone: A far larger clone is one nucleotide away, so this likely arose from a read error. CDR3: CATKYGGDSSYEQYF. As DNA, the CDR3 is TGTGCCACCAAGTATGGGGGGGACAGCTCGTACGAGCAGTACTTC. The gene calls are TRBV19 and TRBJ2-7; D may correspond to TRBD1 or TRBD2 (7 bases each). Trimming removed 10 bases at V and 4 bases at J, with 23 bases between. The CDR3 sequence is 15 residues long. Germline V lookup: CDR1 LNHDA, CDR2 SQIVND (reference sequence).

The rearrangement uses TRBV2 and TRBJ1-5, with a weak D call TRBD1 (5 bases). This CDR3 region has 13 residues. V was pared by 4 bases and J by 7 bases, with 11 bases between. The germline gives CDR1 SNHLY, CDR2 FYNNEI. In nucleotides, the CDR3 is TGTGCCAGCAGTGGCCCTGACAGCCAGCCCCAGCATTTT. It encodes CASSGPDSQPQHF.

The genes are TRBV27 and TRBJ2-3; D is undetermined. Trimming left V 1 base short and J 2 bases short, with 10 bases between. CDR1 MNHEY and CDR2 SMNVEV come from the germline V gene (reference sequence). The CDR3 runs to 15 residues. CDR3 nucleotides: TGTGCCAGCAGTTTATTCGCTAGATACACAGATACGCAGTATTTT. Translating it yields CASSLFARYTDTQYF.

Comments on this clone: Other nucleotide sequences in the sample specify the same CDR3. This rearrangement joins TRBV5-1 to TRBJ2-1; 10 bases are a match to TRBD1. Per the germline V gene, CDR1 is SGHRS and CDR2 is YFSETQ. V dropped 4 bases and J dropped 7; count of bases not matched to a gene: 8. The CDR3 contains 15 residues. CDR3 sequence: CASSPRTGGLNEQFF. As DNA, the CDR3 is TGCGCCAGCAGCCCACGGACAGGGGGGCTGAATGAGCAGTTCTTC.

This sequence joins TRBV18 and TRBJ1-5; 9 bases line up with TRBD1. The germline V gene has CDR1 KGHSH and CDR2 LQKENI. CDR3 length: 16 residues. Trimming cost V 1 base and J 0 bases; bases outside gene matches: 1. CDR3: CASSPRTGDSNQPQHF. The CDR3 region has the DNA TGTGCCAGCTCACCACGGACAGGGGATAGCAATCAGCCCCAGCATTTT.

The chain recombines TRBV2 with TRBJ2-7; D is undetermined. V was cut by 0 bases and J by 0 bases, with 12 bases left in between. The CDR3 covers 16 residues. Germline loops: CDR1 SNHLY, CDR2 FYNNEI. The CDR3 spells CASSEAKGRSSYEQYF. DNA of the CDR3: TGTGCCAGCAGTGAAGCGAAGGGCCGTAGCTCCTACGAGCAGTACTTC.

The chain combines TRBV27 with TRBJ2-5; TRBD1 might be the D (6 bases). Trimming stripped 4 bases from V and 5 bases from J, with 14 bases between. The germline V gene has CDR1 MNHEY and CDR2 SMNVEV (reference sequence). CDR3 size: 14 residues. CDR3 nucleotides: TGTGCCAGCAGTTCCCAGACAGGCGCGGAGACCCAGTACTTC. Encoded protein: CASSSQTGAETQYF.

The V and J genes are TRBV10-3 and TRBJ2-7, with TRBD2 identical over 8 bases. Germline lookup yields CDR1 ENHRY and CDR2 SYGVKD. The junction had 10 bases not matched to a gene; V was cut back by 3 bases and J by 3 bases. The CDR3 sequence is 16 residues long. CDR3 DNA sequence: TGTGCCATCAGTGAATCCCCGGGAGGGGAAGGCTACGAGCAGTACTTC. The encoded protein is CAISESPGGEGYEQYF.